The 15 T cell receptor beta chains below all came from one sample that was sequenced in a study of human T cells and chemical hapten exposure. The time point is: pre-sensitization, week 0. Regarding treatment: therapeutic diphenylcyclopropenone sensitization with weekly scalp DPC. TCRdb analysed the RACE reads with MiXCR anew, one entry per CDR3 protein. This sample has tens of thousands of distinct CDR3 sequences; roughly 7.2% occur once, and the top ten carry roughly 1.3%. Sequencing was performed on whole blood, taken in connection with sensitization to the hapten diphenylcyclopropenone (DPC). The receptors originated from a woman aged 50 to 60 with alopecia areata. Some clones in this sample may be carry-over from other donors' samples.

This clonotype has at least ten counts. The rearrangement links TRBV4-3 to TRBJ2-7; 7 bases match TRBD2. J was trimmed by 2 bases and V by 4 bases; bases with no gene match: 8. From germline, CDR1 is LGHNA and CDR2 YSLEER. CDR3 length: 15 amino acids. The CDR3 sequence: CASSLRWGGTYEQYF. The CDR3 coding sequence is TGCGCCAGCAGCCTCCGCTGGGGGGGTACCTACGAGCAGTACTTC.

This clonotype appeared many times. V usage is TRBV20-1 and J usage is TRBJ2-5, with 8 bases lining up with TRBD2. V lost 0 bases to trimming and J lost 4 bases; unmatched junction nucleotides: 7. The V gene's germline CDR1 is DFQATT and CDR2 SNEGSKA (reference sequence). There are 15 residues in the CDR3. The CDR3 nucleotides read TGCAGTGCTAGAGATCGTCCGGGAGGGGGAGAGACCCAGTACTTC. This encodes CSARDRPGGGETQYF.

Of note for this clonotype: A much larger clone lies one base from this, so it may be a read error. The J gene is TRBJ1-1, the V gene TRBV27; 7 bases fit TRBD1. The CDR3 has 15 residues. The J segment lost 2 bases and the V segment lost 8 bases, leaving 11 bases of the junction unmatched. Germline lookup yields CDR1 MNHEY and CDR2 SMNVEV (reference sequence). CDR3 nucleotide sequence: TGTGCCAGCTGTCCCGGGACAGTGGTCAACACTGAAGCTTTCTTT. Encoded protein: CASCPGTVVNTEAFF.

This clonotype has ten or more counts. The gene calls are TRBV20-1 and TRBJ1-1; D ambiguous. The CDR3 is 14 residues long. Germline values: CDR1 DFQATT, CDR2 SNEGSKA (reference sequence). V lost 5 bases, J lost 0 bases, and 13 bases lay in between. The CDR3, as DNA: TGCAGTGCTCCAGACACGATGGTGAACACTGAAGCTTTCTTT. Encoded protein: CSAPDTMVNTEAFF.

This clonotype was observed many times. The chain combines TRBV12-3 or TRBV12-4 with TRBJ2-5, with D possibly TRBD1 on 5 matching bases. The V gene lost 1 base and the J gene lost 2 bases, with 8 bases spanning the gap. The CDR3 runs 14 residues. CDR3 DNA sequence: TGTGCCAGCAGTTTAGGTGCAGGGCAAGAGACCCAGTACTTC. It specifies CASSLGAGQETQYF.

This clonotype was detected ten times or more. The chain couples TRBV7-6 to TRBJ1-6, with D unclear. Germline loops: CDR1 SGHVS, CDR2 FNYEAQ. The CDR3 contains 13 residues. The ends were cut back, 4 bases at V and 11 bases at J, with 12 bases in the middle. In DNA, the CDR3 is TGTGCCAGCAGCTCAGAGAGGGATACACCCCTCCACTTT. Protein sequence: CASSSERDTPLHF.

The V and J genes are TRBV7-2 and TRBJ1-5; D is possibly TRBD1 (5 bases). Germline CDR1 is SGHTA and CDR2 is FQGNSA. This CDR3 spans 13 amino acids. Trimming pared 5 bases from V and 9 bases from J, leaving 14 bases between. The CDR3 spells CASSLGGGRPQHF. The CDR3 DNA reads as TGTGCCAGCAGCCTTGGGGGAGGAAGGCCCCAGCATTTT.

This clonotype has ten or more counts. The chain couples TRBV6-2 or TRBV6-3 to TRBJ1-5; no reliable D call. This CDR3 contains 13 residues. Germline assignment: CDR1 MNHEY and CDR2 SVGEGT. V was pared by 8 bases and J by 4 bases, with 12 bases between. The CDR3 sequence is CASADRENQPQHF. The CDR3, as DNA: TGTGCCAGCGCAGACCGGGAGAATCAGCCCCAGCATTTT.

V gene TRBV7-9 combines with J gene TRBJ1-1; D not resolved. Germline V CDR1 and CDR2: SEHNR, FQNEAQ (reference sequence). The length of the CDR3 is 13 residues. V lost 1 base and J 8 bases, leaving 11 bases between the germline ends. The DNA for the CDR3 is TGTGCCAGCAGCTTAGTCTCGATAGGAGAAGCTTTCTTT. It encodes CASSLVSIGEAFF.

This clonotype appeared many times. The genes are TRBV12-3 or TRBV12-4 and TRBJ2-2; a possible D gene is TRBD1 (7 bases). Trimming stripped 5 bases from V and 7 bases from J, with 14 bases between. The CDR3 consists of 14 residues. CDR3 loop: CASSLFQGGGELFF. Here the CDR3 DNA reads TGTGCCAGCAGTCTATTCCAGGGGGGCGGGGAGCTGTTTTTT.

This clonotype was picked up a small number of times. The chain joins TRBV12-3 or TRBV12-4 to TRBJ2-4, with D possibly being TRBD1 or TRBD2 (5 bases each). V lost 7 bases to trimming and J lost 2 bases, with 12 bases between them. This CDR3 region has 14 residues. The CDR3 spells CASTSRGSKNIQYF. The CDR3 region has the DNA TGTGCCAGCACTTCGAGGGGATCCAAAAACATTCAGTACTTC.

The rearrangement links TRBV7-9 to TRBJ2-1; TRBD2 matches at 8 bases. In germline, CDR1 is SEHNR, CDR2 FQNEAQ (reference sequence). CDR3 size: 16 residues. The J segment lost 0 bases and the V segment lost 4 bases, leaving 5 bases of the junction unmatched. CDR3 DNA: TGTGCCAGCAGCTCCCAGGGGACTAGCTCCTACAATGAGCAGTTCTTC. Protein: CASSSQGTSSYNEQFF.

This clonotype was observed at least ten times. The rearrangement links TRBV28 to TRBJ2-2, with a possible D match to TRBD2 (6 bases). There are 16 residues in the CDR3. Germline V gene sequence: CDR1 MDHEN, CDR2 SYDVKM. Between the trimmed V and J ends, which lost 4 bases and 4 bases, there was a span of 16 bases. The CDR3 DNA is TGTGCCAGCAGTTCTCCGCGGGACCGGGTCACCGGGGAGCTGTTTTTT. Protein sequence: CASSSPRDRVTGELFF.

Remarks on this clonotype: Possible read error: a much larger clone is one base away. The V and J genes are TRBV12-3 or TRBV12-4 and TRBJ2-1, with D possibly being TRBD2 (5 bases). Trimming stripped 3 bases from V and 6 bases from J, with 15 bases between. The CDR3 runs 15 residues. CDR3 sequence (DNA): TGTGCCAGCAGTTTTAGTGGGAGTAGGTCCAATGAGCAGTTCTTC. Its protein is CASSFSGSRSNEQFF.

This clonotype has a count of ten or more. V usage is TRBV18 and J usage is TRBJ1-1, with D perhaps matching TRBD1 (6 bases). The V end lost 4 bases, the J end lost 2 bases, and 17 bases lay between the germline ends. Looked up from germline, CDR1 is KGHSH and CDR2 is LQKENI. The CDR3 length is 16 residues. CDR3 bases: TGTGCCAGCTCACTACAGAATCACAGGGCTAACACTGAAGCTTTCTTT. This codes for CASSLQNHRANTEAFF.